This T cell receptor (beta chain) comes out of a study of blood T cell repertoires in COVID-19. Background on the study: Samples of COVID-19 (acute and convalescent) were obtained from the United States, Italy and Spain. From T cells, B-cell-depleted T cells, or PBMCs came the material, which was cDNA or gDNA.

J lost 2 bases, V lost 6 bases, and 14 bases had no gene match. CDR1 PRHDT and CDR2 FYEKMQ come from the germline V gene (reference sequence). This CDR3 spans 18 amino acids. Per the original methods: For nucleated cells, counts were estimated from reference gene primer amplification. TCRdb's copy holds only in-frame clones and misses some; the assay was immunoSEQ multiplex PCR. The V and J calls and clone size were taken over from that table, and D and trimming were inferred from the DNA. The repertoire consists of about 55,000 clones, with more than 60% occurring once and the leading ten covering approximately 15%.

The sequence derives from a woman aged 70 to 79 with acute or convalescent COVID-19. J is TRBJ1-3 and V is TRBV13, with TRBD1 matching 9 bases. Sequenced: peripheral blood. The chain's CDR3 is CASRKGVSGQGTGNTIYF. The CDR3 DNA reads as TGTGCCAGCAGAAAGGGAGTGTCGGGACAGGGAACTGGAAACACCATATATTTT.